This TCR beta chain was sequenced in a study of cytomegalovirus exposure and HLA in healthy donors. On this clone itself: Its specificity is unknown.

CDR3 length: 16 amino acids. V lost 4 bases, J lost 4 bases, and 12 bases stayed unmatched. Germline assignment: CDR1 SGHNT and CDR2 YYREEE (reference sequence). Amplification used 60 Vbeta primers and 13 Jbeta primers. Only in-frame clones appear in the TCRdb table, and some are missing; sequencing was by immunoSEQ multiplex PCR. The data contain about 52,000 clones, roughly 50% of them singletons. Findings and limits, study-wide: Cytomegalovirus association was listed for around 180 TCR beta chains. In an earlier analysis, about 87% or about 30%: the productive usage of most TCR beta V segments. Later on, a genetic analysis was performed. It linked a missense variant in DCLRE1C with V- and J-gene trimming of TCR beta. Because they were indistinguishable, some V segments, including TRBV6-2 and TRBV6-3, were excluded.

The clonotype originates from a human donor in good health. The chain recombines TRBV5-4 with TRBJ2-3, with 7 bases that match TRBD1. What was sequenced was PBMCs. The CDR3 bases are TGTGCCAGCAGCAGAGGGACAGTTAGAAATTCAGATACGCAGTATTTT. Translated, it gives CASSRGTVRNSDTQYF.